This T cell receptor beta chain was observed in a study of blood T cell repertoires in COVID-19. Study summary: Both acute and convalescent COVID-19 samples were obtained from the United States, Italy and Spain. T cells, B-cell-depleted T cells, or PBMCs provided the cDNA or gDNA that served as material.

CDR1 and CDR2 from the germline V gene are MNHEY and SMNVEV (reference sequence). Losses at the gene ends were 1 base for V and 5 bases for J; bases not matched to a gene: 14. The CDR3 is 17 residues long. Original processing notes: Counts of nucleated cells, estimated from reference gene primer amplification, were obtained. Profiled with immunoSEQ multiplex PCR; TCRdb holds only in-frame clones, not every one. That table gives V, J and clone size, and the DNA gave D and trimming. The sample consists of around 100,000 clones, roughly four fifths of them appearing once. The chain joins TRBV27 to TRBJ2-7; 7 nucleotides match TRBD1. The TCR comes from a man between 65 and 79 years old with active or convalescent COVID-19. The source material was peripheral blood. In DNA, the CDR3 is TGTGCCAGCAGTTTATTCGGCAGGGGGTCAACTAGGGACGAGCAGTACTTC. As protein: CASSLFGRGSTRDEQYF.